Following are 26 T cell receptor beta chains from one sample sequenced in a study of spatial heterogeneity in lung cancer. A single record per CDR3 protein comes from TCRdb applying MiXCR to the 5' RACE reads. Here the sample spans about 39,000 distinct CDR3 sequences, approximately 3.1% being singletons. Specified time point: sample taken at primary tumor resection. The source was normal lung tissue next to the tumor, collected at surgery. These receptors all stem from a male donor with early-stage non-small cell lung cancer.

This clonotype is deemed medium-sized (0.01 to 0.1%). The chain carries TRBV4-2 and TRBJ2-2, with TRBD1 matching over 9 bases. Germline V gene data show CDR1 as LGHNA and CDR2 as YNFKEQ. J lost 3 bases, V lost 2 bases, and 4 bases had no gene match. There are 16 residues in the CDR3. CDR3 DNA: TGTGCCAGCAGCCAACGGACAGGGGAAGACACCGGGGAGCTGTTTTTT. Its translation is CASSQRTGEDTGELFF.

Many counts were recorded for this clonotype. The chain links TRBV27 to TRBJ1-5, with a possible D match to TRBD1 (6 bases). The V end lost 6 bases, the J end lost 5 bases, and 8 bases lay between the germline ends. CDR3 length equals 12 residues. CDR1 and CDR2 (germline): MNHEY, SMNVEV (reference sequence). CDR3 nucleotides: TGTGCCAGCAGGTACAGGGATCAGCCCCAGCATTTT. Protein sequence: CASRYRDQPQHF.

In its sample, this clonotype was seen many times. The CDR3 reads CASSTMTGGGQPQHF. CDR3 in DNA: TGTGCCAGCAGCACGATGACAGGGGGCGGACAGCCCCAGCATTTT. This chain uses TRBV6-1 with TRBJ1-5; TRBD1 matches at 10 bases. The CDR3 contains 15 residues. The germline CDR1 and CDR2 sequences are MNHNS and SASEGT. The J segment lost 7 bases and the V segment lost 6 bases, leaving 9 bases of the junction unmatched.

Comment on this clonotype: Given a much more abundant clone one base away, this may be a read error. CDR3 nucleotides: TGTGCCAACTCACCCGGTAGTGGGGATTCACCCCTCCACTTT. Its translation: CANSPGSGDSPLHF. The rearrangement links TRBV18 to TRBJ1-6; D is ambiguous. CDR1 and CDR2 from the germline V gene are KGHSH and LQKENI. CDR3 length equals 14 residues.

The table lists this clonotype with many counts. J is TRBJ2-1 and V is TRBV7-9; no firm D call. V was cut by 8 bases and J by 8 bases, with 13 bases left in between. Germline CDR1 reads SEHNR; CDR2 reads FQNEAQ (reference sequence). This CDR3 comprises 12 residues. This CDR3 is CASRGQTDEQFF. CDR3 nucleotide sequence: TGTGCCAGCCGTGGTCAAACGGATGAGCAGTTCTTC. The whole variable domain, remainder taken from reference TRBV7-9 and TRBJ2-1, is DTGVSQNPRHKITKRGQNVTFRCDPISEHNRLYWYRQTLGQGPEFLTYFQNEAQLEKSRLLSDRFSAERPKGSFSTLEIQRTEQGDSAMYLCASRGQTDEQFFGPGTRLTVL.

This sequence joins TRBV18 and TRBJ2-3; weak D call: TRBD1 (6 bases). The length of the CDR3 is 14 residues. V was clipped by 2 bases and J by 4 bases, with 10 bases between them. Per the germline V gene, CDR1 is KGHSH and CDR2 is LQKENI. The CDR3 nucleotides are TGTGCCAGCTCACCATCGGACAGCCCAGATACGCAGTATTTT. Protein: CASSPSDSPDTQYF.

At least ten counts were recorded for this clonotype. The rearrangement links TRBV5-1 to TRBJ2-1; TRBD1 or TRBD2 may be the D gene (5 bases each). V was cut by 2 bases and J by 8 bases, with 14 bases left in between. The CDR3 totals 14 residues. Germline V gene data show CDR1 as SGHRS and CDR2 as YFSETQ. Written as DNA, the CDR3 is TGCGCCAGCAGCTTAGGGACCCCCGTGGATGAGCAGTTCTTC. Its translation is CASSLGTPVDEQFF.

This clonotype was seen many times. V is TRBV12-3 or TRBV12-4 and J is TRBJ2-2; 10 positions match TRBD2. This CDR3 region has 16 residues. After removal of 6 bases from V and 2 bases from J, the junction contained 6 bases not matched to a gene. CDR3 coding DNA: TGTGCCAGCAGCTTGGGACTAGCGACAAACACCGGGGAGCTGTTTTTT. As protein: CASSLGLATNTGELFF.

This clonotype was counted at least ten times. This chain links TRBV6-5 with TRBJ2-5, with D uncertain. Germline loops: CDR1 MNHEY, CDR2 SVGAGI. V gave up 6 bases and J gave up 2 bases, with 16 bases separating them. The CDR3 consists of 15 residues. The CDR3 loop is CASSRGTGVQETQYF. The CDR3 region has the DNA TGTGCCAGCAGCCGAGGTACTGGGGTGCAAGAGACCCAGTACTTC.

This clonotype has at least ten counts. This chain uses TRBV20-1 with TRBJ2-5, with D possibly being TRBD2 (6 bases). Trimming pared 1 base from V and 1 base from J, leaving 10 bases between. Germline V CDR1 and CDR2: DFQATT, SNEGSKA (reference sequence). CDR3 length equals 14 residues. The CDR3 sequence is CSARAGDSQETQYF. The CDR3 coding sequence is TGCAGTGCTAGAGCCGGGGACTCCCAAGAGACCCAGTACTTC.

This clonotype was counted ten times or more. The genes are TRBV20-1 and TRBJ1-6; D unresolved. The germline CDR1 and CDR2 sequences are DFQATT and SNEGSKA (reference sequence). The CDR3 extends over 15 amino acids. Trimming shortened V by 3 bases and J by 7 bases, and 16 bases separated the two germline ends. The CDR3 DNA sequence: TGCAGTGCTAGCGAGCCGACCCCTTACAATTCACCCCTCCACTTT. Translating gives CSASEPTPYNSPLHF.

This clonotype was seen only a few times. The V call is TRBV20-1, the J call TRBJ2-7; D may be TRBD1 (5 bases). Germline CDR1 reads DFQATT; CDR2 reads SNEGSKA (reference sequence). The CDR3 covers 14 residues. Trimming cost V 5 bases and J 2 bases, with 16 bases left between them. In nucleotides, the CDR3 is TGCAGTGCTCCCCCGGTGGGGCGAGCCTACGAGCAGTACTTC. This sequence encodes CSAPPVGRAYEQYF.

This clonotype came up many times. The chain recombines TRBV20-1 with TRBJ2-7; D not resolved. This CDR3 is built from 12 residues. Germline CDR1 DFQATT, CDR2 SNEGSKA (reference sequence). The V gene lost 6 bases and the J gene lost 3 bases, with 12 bases spanning the gap. Here the CDR3 DNA reads TGCAGTGCCGCTATTAGCCTCTACGAGCAGTACTTC. It codes for CSAAISLYEQYF.

This clonotype is categorized as medium-sized. The chain combines TRBV20-1 with TRBJ1-2, with D uncertain. Germline lookup yields CDR1 DFQATT and CDR2 SNEGSKA (reference sequence). V shed 0 bases and J shed 0 bases, with 8 bases lying between them. CDR3 size: 14 residues. This CDR3 is CSARDHGANYGYTF. The CDR3, as DNA: TGCAGTGCTAGAGATCACGGGGCTAACTATGGCTACACCTTC.

This clonotype was seen more than once but under ten times. V and J are TRBV20-1 and TRBJ1-2; a weak D match, TRBD1 (6 bases). Trimming cost V 5 bases and J 7 bases, with 14 bases left between them. Germline CDR1 reads DFQATT; CDR2 reads SNEGSKA (reference sequence). The CDR3 totals 12 residues. The CDR3, as DNA: TGCAGTGCTCCCGACAGGAGGGGTGGCTACACCTTC. Amino acids: CSAPDRRGGYTF.

Ten or more counts support this clonotype. This chain joins TRBV7-8 and TRBJ2-1; D assignment may be TRBD1 or TRBD2 (5 bases each). V was trimmed by 5 bases and J by 12 bases, leaving 17 bases between them. The CDR3 is 13 amino acids. Germline V CDR1 and CDR2: SGHVS, FQNEAQ. CDR3 nucleotide sequence: TGTGCCAGCAGCCCTCGATGGGACCTATCGCAGTTCTTC. This gives the protein CASSPRWDLSQFF.

Many counts were recorded for this clonotype. V gene TRBV6-5 combines with J gene TRBJ2-1; D remains unclear. Per germline, CDR1 MNHEY and CDR2 SVGAGI. The CDR3 consists of 15 residues. V dropped 2 bases and J dropped 2 bases, with 10 bases sitting between them. In DNA, the CDR3 is TGTGCCAGCAGTTACAACGGGCCCCCCTACAATGAGCAGTTCTTC. Its protein product is CASSYNGPPYNEQFF.

This clonotype showed up many times. The chain has TRBV14 and TRBJ2-3; D call uncertain. Trimming took 3 bases from V and 5 from J, leaving 6 bases between them. The CDR3 runs to 12 residues. Germline V gene data show CDR1 as SGHDN and CDR2 as FVKESK. The CDR3 loop reads CASSQTGDTQYF. The CDR3 region has the DNA TGTGCCAGCAGCCAGACGGGAGATACGCAGTATTTT. Variable domain in full (rest from reference TRBV14 and TRBJ2-3): EAGVTQFPSHSVIEKGQTVTLRCDPISGHDNLYWYRRVMGKEIKFLLHFVKESKQDESGMPNNRFLAERTGGTYSTLKVQPAELEDSGVYFCASSQTGDTQYFGPGTRLTVL.

This clonotype has ten or more counts. This chain connects TRBV5-4 to TRBJ2-7, with 12 bases lining up with TRBD2. The CDR3 totals 16 residues. Germline trimming cut 0 bases from V and 7 bases from J; bases unmatched to any gene: 8. Germline V gene lookup returns CDR1 SGHNT and CDR2 YYREEE (reference sequence). CDR3 amino acids: CASSLGLAGESGEQYF. CDR3 DNA sequence: TGTGCCAGCAGCTTGGGACTAGCGGGAGAATCGGGTGAGCAGTACTTC.

The chain links TRBV11-1 to TRBJ1-1, with D possibly being TRBD1 (5 bases). Between the trimmed V and J ends, which lost 5 bases and 5 bases, there was a span of 12 bases. Per the germline V gene, CDR1 is SGHAT and CDR2 is FQDESV (reference sequence). This CDR3 has 13 amino acids. CDR3 sequence: CASSQGPRTEAFF. The CDR3 DNA reads as TGTGCCAGCAGCCAGGGCCCGCGGACTGAAGCTTTCTTT.

The genes are TRBV28 and TRBJ2-7, with D perhaps TRBD1 or TRBD2 (6 bases each). Trimming shortened V by 6 bases and J by 2 bases, and 14 bases separated the two germline ends. This CDR3 has 14 amino acids. Germline V gene sequence: CDR1 MDHEN, CDR2 SYDVKM. The CDR3 sequence: CASRGGPTPYEQYF. CDR3 nucleotides: TGTGCCAGCAGAGGGGGGCCGACCCCCTACGAGCAGTACTTC.

This clonotype was counted ten times or more. The J gene is TRBJ2-7, the V gene TRBV25-1, with TRBD1 identical over 7 bases. The CDR3 is 12 residues long. Germline V gives CDR1 MGHDK, CDR2 SYGVNS. The trim removed 8 bases at V and 5 bases at J, leaving 6 bases unmatched. CDR3 loop: CASGDRVDEQYF. The CDR3 nucleotides are TGTGCCAGCGGAGACAGGGTCGACGAGCAGTACTTC.

This clonotype was seen at least ten times. The genes are TRBV29-1 and TRBJ1-1; 7 nucleotides align to TRBD1. The J segment lost 6 bases and the V segment lost 6 bases, leaving 7 bases of the junction unmatched. CDR1 is SQVTM and CDR2 is ANQGSEA in the germline V gene. CDR3 size: 12 residues. CDR3 sequence: CSVSAQGAEAFF. CDR3 coding DNA: TGCAGCGTGAGCGCGCAGGGGGCTGAAGCTTTCTTT.

This clonotype was picked up many times. The genes are TRBV18 and TRBJ2-6; D not certain. The CDR3 consists of 14 residues. The germline CDR1 and CDR2 sequences are KGHSH and LQKENI. V was clipped by 3 bases and J by 1 base, with 4 bases between them. The CDR3 here is CASSPTSGANVLTF. CDR3 sequence (DNA): TGTGCCAGCTCACCGACTTCTGGGGCCAACGTCCTGACTTTC.

This clonotype was seen many times. The chain combines TRBV6-2 or TRBV6-3 with TRBJ2-5, with TRBD2 matching 12 bases. Unmatched junction bases numbered 7, after V lost 6 bases and J lost 2 bases. The CDR3 is made up of 16 amino acids. Germline V gives CDR1 MNHEY, CDR2 SVGEGT. The CDR3 nucleotides are TGTGCCAGCAGCAAGACTAGCGGGGGAGGTCAAGAGACCCAGTACTTC. Translating it yields CASSKTSGGGQETQYF.

This clonotype was observed at least ten times. This chain connects TRBV10-3 to TRBJ2-7; possibly TRBD2 for D (6 bases). V was trimmed by 11 bases and J by 6 bases, leaving 20 bases between them. The CDR3 length is 13 residues. CDR1 and CDR2 from the germline V gene are ENHRY and SYGVKD. In DNA, the CDR3 is TGTGCCGCTCACGGGGGTCGGGTTAGCGAGCAGTACTTC. Encoded protein: CAAHGGRVSEQYF.